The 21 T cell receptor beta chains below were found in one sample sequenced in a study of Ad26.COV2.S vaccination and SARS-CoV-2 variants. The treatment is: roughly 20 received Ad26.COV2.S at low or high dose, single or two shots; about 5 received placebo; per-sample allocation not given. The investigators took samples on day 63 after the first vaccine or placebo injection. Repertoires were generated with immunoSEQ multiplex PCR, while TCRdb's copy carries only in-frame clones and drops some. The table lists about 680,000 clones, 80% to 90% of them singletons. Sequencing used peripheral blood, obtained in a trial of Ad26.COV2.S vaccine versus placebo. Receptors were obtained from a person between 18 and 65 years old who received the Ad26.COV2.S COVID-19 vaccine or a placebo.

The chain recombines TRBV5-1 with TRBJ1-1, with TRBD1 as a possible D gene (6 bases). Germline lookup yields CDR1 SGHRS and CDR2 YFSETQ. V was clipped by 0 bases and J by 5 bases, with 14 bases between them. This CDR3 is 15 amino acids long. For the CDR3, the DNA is TGCGCCAGCAGCTTGGGGGCAGGGGTAGAAACTGAAGCTTTCTTT. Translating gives CASSLGAGVETEAFF.

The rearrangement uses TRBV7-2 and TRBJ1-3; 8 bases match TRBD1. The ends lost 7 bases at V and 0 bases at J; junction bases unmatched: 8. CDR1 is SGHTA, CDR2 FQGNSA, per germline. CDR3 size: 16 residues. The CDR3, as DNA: TGTGCCAGCACCTGGGACAGGAAAAACTCTGGAAACACCATATATTTT. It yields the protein CASTWDRKNSGNTIYF.

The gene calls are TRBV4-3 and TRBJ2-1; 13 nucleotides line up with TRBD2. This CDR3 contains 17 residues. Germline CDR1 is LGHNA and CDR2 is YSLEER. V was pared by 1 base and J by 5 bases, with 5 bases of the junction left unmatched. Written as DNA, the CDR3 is TGCGCCAGCAGCCAAGGTTTCGGACTAGCGGGGGACAATGAGCAGTTCTTC. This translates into CASSQGFGLAGDNEQFF.

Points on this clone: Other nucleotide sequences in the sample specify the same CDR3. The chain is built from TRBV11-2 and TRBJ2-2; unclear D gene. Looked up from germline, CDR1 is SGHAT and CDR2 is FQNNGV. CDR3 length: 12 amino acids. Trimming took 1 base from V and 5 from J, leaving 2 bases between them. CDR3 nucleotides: TGTGCCAGCAGCTTAGGGACCGGGGAGCTGTTTTTT. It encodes CASSLGTGELFF.

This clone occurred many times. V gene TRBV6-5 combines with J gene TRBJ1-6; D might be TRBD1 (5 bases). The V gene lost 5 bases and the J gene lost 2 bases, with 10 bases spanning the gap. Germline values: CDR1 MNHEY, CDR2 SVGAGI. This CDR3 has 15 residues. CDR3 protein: CASSRGAPYNSPLHF. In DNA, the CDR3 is TGTGCCAGCAGTCGAGGGGCCCCCTATAATTCACCCCTCCACTTT.

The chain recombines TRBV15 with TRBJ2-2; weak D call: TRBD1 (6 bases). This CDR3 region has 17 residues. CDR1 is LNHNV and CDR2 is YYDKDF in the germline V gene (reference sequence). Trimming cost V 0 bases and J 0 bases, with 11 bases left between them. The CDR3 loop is CATSRERGHPNTGELFF. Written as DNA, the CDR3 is TGTGCCACCAGCAGAGAAAGGGGACATCCGAACACCGGGGAGCTGTTTTTT. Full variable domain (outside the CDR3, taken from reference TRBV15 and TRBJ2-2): DAMVIQNPRYQVTQFGKPVTLSCSQTLNHNVMYWYQQKSSQAPKLLFHYYDKDFNNEADTPDNFQSRRPNTSFCFLDIRSPGLGDTAMYLCATSRERGHPNTGELFFGEGSRLTVL.

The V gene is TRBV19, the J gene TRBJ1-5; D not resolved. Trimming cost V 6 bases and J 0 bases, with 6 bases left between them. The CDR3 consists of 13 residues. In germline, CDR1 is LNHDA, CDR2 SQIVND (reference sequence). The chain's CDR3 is CASSPISNQPQHF. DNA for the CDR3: TGTGCCAGTAGCCCAATTAGCAATCAGCCCCAGCATTTT. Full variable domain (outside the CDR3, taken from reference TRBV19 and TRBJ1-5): DGGITQSPKYLFRKEGQNVTLSCEQNLNHDAMYWYRQDPGQGLRLIYYSQIVNDFQKGDIAEGYSVSREKKESFPLTVTSAQKNPTAFYLCASSPISNQPQHFGDGTRLSIL.

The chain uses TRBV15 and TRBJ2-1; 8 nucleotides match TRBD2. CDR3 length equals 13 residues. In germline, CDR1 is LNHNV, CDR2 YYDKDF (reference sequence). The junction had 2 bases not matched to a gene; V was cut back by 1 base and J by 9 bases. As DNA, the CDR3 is TGTGCCACCAGCAGAGGGGCGGGGGGTGAGCAGTTCTTC. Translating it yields CATSRGAGGEQFF.

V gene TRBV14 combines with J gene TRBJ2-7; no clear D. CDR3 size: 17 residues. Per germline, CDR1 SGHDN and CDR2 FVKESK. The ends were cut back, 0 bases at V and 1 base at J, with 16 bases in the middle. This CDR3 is CASSQDVNLGFSYEQYF. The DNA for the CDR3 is TGTGCCAGCAGCCAAGATGTAAATTTGGGCTTTTCCTACGAGCAGTACTTC.

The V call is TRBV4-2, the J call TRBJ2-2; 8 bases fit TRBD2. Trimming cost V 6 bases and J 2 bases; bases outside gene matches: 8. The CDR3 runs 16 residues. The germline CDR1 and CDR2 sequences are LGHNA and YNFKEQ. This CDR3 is CASSTGRGANTGELFF. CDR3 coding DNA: TGTGCCAGCAGTACTGGGCGGGGGGCTAACACCGGGGAGCTGTTTTTT.

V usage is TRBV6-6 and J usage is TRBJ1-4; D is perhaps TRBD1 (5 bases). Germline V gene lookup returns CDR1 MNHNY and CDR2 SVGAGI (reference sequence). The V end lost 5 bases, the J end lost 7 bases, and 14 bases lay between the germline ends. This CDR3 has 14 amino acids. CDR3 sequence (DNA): TGTGCCAGCAGTACCCGAAGGGGATTTGAAAAACTGTTTTTT. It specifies CASSTRRGFEKLFF.

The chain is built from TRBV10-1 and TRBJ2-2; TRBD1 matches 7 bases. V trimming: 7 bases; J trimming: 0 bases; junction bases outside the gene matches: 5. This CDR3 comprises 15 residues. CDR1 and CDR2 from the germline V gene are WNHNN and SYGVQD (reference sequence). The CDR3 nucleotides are TGCGCCAGCACACCCGGGACAGCGAACACCGGGGAGCTGTTTTTT. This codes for CASTPGTANTGELFF.

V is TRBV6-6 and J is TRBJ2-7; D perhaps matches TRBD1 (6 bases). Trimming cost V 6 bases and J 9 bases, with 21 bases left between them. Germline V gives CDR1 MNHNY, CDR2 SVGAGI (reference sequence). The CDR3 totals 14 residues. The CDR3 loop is CASSPDRPNLGQYF. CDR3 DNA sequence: TGTGCCAGCAGCCCCGACAGGCCGAATCTAGGGCAGTACTTC.

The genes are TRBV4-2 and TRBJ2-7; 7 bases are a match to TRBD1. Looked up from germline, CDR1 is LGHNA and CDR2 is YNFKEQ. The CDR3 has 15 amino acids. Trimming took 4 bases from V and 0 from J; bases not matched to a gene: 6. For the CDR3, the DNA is TGTGCCAGCAGCCGAGACAGGGTGAGCTCCTACGAGCAGTACTTC. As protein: CASSRDRVSSYEQYF.

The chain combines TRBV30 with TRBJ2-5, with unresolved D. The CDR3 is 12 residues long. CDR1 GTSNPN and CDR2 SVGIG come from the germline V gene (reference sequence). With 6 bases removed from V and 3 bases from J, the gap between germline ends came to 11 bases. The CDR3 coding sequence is TGTGCCTGCCGTTGGACCAAAGAGACCCAGTACTTC. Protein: CACRWTKETQYF.

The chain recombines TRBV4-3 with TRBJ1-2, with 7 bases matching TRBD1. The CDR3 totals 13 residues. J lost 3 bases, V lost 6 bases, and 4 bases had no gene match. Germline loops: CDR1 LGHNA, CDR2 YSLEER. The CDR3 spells CASSPDRDYGYTF. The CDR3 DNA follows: TGCGCCAGCAGTCCAGACAGGGACTATGGCTACACCTTC.

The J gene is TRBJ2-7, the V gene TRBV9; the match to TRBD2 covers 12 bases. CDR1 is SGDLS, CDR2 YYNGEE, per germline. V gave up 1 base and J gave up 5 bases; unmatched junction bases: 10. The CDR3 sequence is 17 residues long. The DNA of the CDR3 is TGTGCCAGCAGCGTATCCGCTAGCGGGGGGGCGTACGACGAGCAGTACTTC. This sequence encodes CASSVSASGGAYDEQYF.

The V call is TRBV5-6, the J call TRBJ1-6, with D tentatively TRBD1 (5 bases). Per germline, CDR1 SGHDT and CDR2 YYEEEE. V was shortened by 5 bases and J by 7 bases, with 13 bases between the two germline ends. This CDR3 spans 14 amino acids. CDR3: CASRPGTVNSPLHF. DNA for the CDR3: TGTGCCAGCAGACCCGGGACGGTGAATTCACCCCTCCACTTT.

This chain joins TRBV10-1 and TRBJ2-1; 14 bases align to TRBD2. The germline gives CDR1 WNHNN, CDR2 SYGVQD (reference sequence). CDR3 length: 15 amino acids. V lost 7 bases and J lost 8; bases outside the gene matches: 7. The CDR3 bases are TGCGCCAGCAATCCCGGGACTAGCGGGAGCTATGAGCAGTTCTTC. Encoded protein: CASNPGTSGSYEQFF.

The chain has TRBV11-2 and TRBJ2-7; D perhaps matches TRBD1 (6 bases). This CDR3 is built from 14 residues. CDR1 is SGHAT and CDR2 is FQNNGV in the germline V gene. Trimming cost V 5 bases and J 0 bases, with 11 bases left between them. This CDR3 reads CASSPQQGSYEQYF. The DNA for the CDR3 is TGTGCCAGCAGCCCCCAACAGGGCTCCTACGAGCAGTACTTC. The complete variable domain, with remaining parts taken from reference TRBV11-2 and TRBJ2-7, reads EAGVAQSPRYKIIEKRQSVAFWCNPISGHATLYWYQQILGQGPKLLIQFQNNGVVDDSQLPKDRFSAERLKGVDSTLKIQPAKLEDSAVYLCASSPQQGSYEQYFGPGTRLTVT.

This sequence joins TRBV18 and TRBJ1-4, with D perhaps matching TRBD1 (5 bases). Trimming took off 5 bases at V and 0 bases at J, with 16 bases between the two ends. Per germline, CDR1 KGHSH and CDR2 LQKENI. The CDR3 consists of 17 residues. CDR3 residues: CASSEFVQGATNEKLFF. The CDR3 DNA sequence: TGTGCCAGCTCAGAGTTCGTTCAAGGGGCAACTAATGAAAAACTGTTTTTT.